This is a list of T cell receptor beta chains from one sample in a study of T cell responses to AZD1222 COVID-19 vaccine. Sequencing used immunoSEQ multiplex PCR; TCRdb keeps in-frame clones, though not all of them. The table records 130,000 to 150,000 clones, roughly 90% of them present only once. This specimen consisted of peripheral blood, obtained on day 0 of AZD1222 vaccination. The receptor set was obtained from an adult in good health. The CDR3 runs from the conserved cysteine through the conserved F or W. Each record gives: CDR3 length, J gene, D gene, V gene, clone size, CDR3 protein, CDR3 DNA. D genes are given only for firm matches. Clone size is given for some rows only: seen once, a few or many times, or a class if the clone is expanded.

length: 16; J: TRBJ1-2; D: NA; V: TRBV19; size: NA; CDR3: CASSPGRALRNYGYTF; DNA: TGTGCCAGTAGCCCAGGTAGAGCACTTAGAAACTATGGCTACACCTTC
length: 19; J: TRBJ2-4; D: TRBD2; V: TRBV2; size: NA; CDR3: CASSERREHPPSAKNIQYF; DNA: TGTGCCAGCAGTGAACGGCGGGAGCACCCCCCATCGGCCAAAAACATTCAGTACTTC
length: 13; J: TRBJ1-1; D: NA; V: TRBV30; size: NA; CDR3: CAWSRGRNTEAFF; DNA: TGTGCCTGGAGCCGGGGAAGGAACACTGAAGCTTTCTTT
length: 12; J: TRBJ1-1; D: NA; V: TRBV6-5; size: NA; CDR3: CASTPGRAEAFF; DNA: TGTGCCAGCACCCCTGGCCGGGCTGAAGCTTTCTTT
length: 13; J: TRBJ1-6; D: NA; V: TRBV4-2; size: NA; CDR3: CASSQESGSPLHF; DNA: TGTGCCAGCAGCCAAGAGAGTGGCTCACCCCTCCACTTT
length: 14; J: TRBJ2-1; D: TRBD2; V: TRBV7-2; size: NA; CDR3: CASSLMRERNEQFF; DNA: TGTGCCAGCAGCTTAATGCGGGAGCGCAATGAGCAGTTCTTC
length: 16; J: TRBJ2-3; D: NA; V: TRBV9; size: once; CDR3: CASSAMRHPRTDTQYF; DNA: TGTGCCAGCAGCGCGATGCGTCACCCCCGCACAGATACGCAGTATTTT
length: 13; J: TRBJ2-2; D: NA; V: TRBV19; size: NA; CDR3: CASSVDRPGELFF; DNA: TGTGCCAGTAGTGTGGACAGACCCGGGGAGCTGTTTTTT
length: 14; J: TRBJ2-5; D: TRBD1; V: TRBV7-9; size: NA; CDR3: CASSEDRGSKTQYF; DNA: TGTGCCAGCAGCGAGGACAGGGGGTCGAAGACCCAGTACTTC
length: 15; J: TRBJ2-1; D: NA; V: TRBV6-5; size: NA; CDR3: CASRTPGLTYNEQFF; DNA: TGTGCCAGCAGAACCCCGGGACTTACCTACAATGAGCAGTTCTTC
length: 16; J: TRBJ2-3; D: TRBD1; V: TRBV28; size: NA; CDR3: CASSPRTGEVGDTQYF; DNA: TGTGCCAGCAGTCCCCGGACAGGGGAAGTGGGAGATACGCAGTATTTT
length: 12; J: TRBJ2-2; D: NA; V: TRBV30; size: NA; CDR3: CAWNRDTGELFF; DNA: TGTGCCTGGAACAGGGACACCGGGGAGCTGTTTTTT
length: 16; J: TRBJ1-5; D: TRBD1; V: TRBV4-2; size: NA; CDR3: CASSGGTGGSNQPQHF; DNA: TGTGCCAGCAGCGGGGGGACAGGGGGTAGCAATCAGCCCCAGCATTTT
length: 13; J: TRBJ2-1; D: NA; V: TRBV30; size: NA; CDR3: CAWSGGSYNEQFF; DNA: TGTGCCTGGAGTGGGGGGTCCTACAATGAGCAGTTCTTC
length: 15; J: TRBJ1-6; D: NA; V: TRBV5-8; size: NA; CDR3: CASSLAGLNNSPLHF; DNA: TGTGCCAGCAGCTTGGCAGGGTTAAATAATTCACCCCTCCACTTT
length: 18; J: TRBJ1-5; D: NA; V: TRBV19; size: NA; CDR3: CASSAQVRGTGSNQPQHF; DNA: TGTGCCAGTAGCGCACAAGTCAGGGGAACCGGTAGCAATCAGCCCCAGCATTTT
length: 15; J: TRBJ2-2; D: NA; V: TRBV5-3; size: NA; CDR3: CASPWGPTNTGELFF; DNA: TGTGCCTCCCCTTGGGGCCCTACGAACACCGGGGAGCTGTTTTTT
length: 14; J: TRBJ1-5; D: TRBD1; V: TRBV19; size: NA; CDR3: CASRPTGGNQPQHF; DNA: TGTGCCAGTAGGCCAACAGGGGGAAATCAGCCCCAGCATTTT
length: 15; J: TRBJ1-2; D: NA; V: TRBV6-1; size: NA; CDR3: CASSDHQGVGYGYTF; DNA: TGTGCCAGCAGTGACCATCAAGGGGTTGGTTATGGCTACACCTTC
length: 16; J: TRBJ1-1; D: NA; V: TRBV29-1; size: NA; CDR3: CSASNPTGWVNTEAFF; DNA: TGCAGCGCCTCGAACCCCACAGGTTGGGTAAACACTGAAGCTTTCTTT
length: 13; J: TRBJ1-5; D: NA; V: TRBV19; size: NA; CDR3: CASSIDLNQPQHF; DNA: TGTGCCAGTAGTATAGACCTCAATCAGCCCCAGCATTTT
length: 18; J: TRBJ1-5; D: NA; V: TRBV4-2; size: NA; CDR3: CASSQGRLLGRANQPQHF; DNA: TGTGCCAGCAGCCAAGGCCGCCTTTTAGGGAGGGCCAATCAGCCCCAGCATTTT
length: 15; J: TRBJ2-1; D: NA; V: TRBV19; size: NA; CDR3: CASSIRAATYNEQFF; DNA: TGTGCCAGTAGTATAAGGGCCGCCACCTACAATGAGCAGTTCTTC
length: 16; J: TRBJ1-6; D: TRBD1; V: TRBV9; size: NA; CDR3: CASSVAGDSNNSPLHF; DNA: TGTGCCAGCAGCGTAGCAGGGGACAGTAATAATTCACCCCTCCACTTT
length: 20; J: TRBJ2-5; D: TRBD2; V: TRBV7-8; size: NA; CDR3: CASTPTLLAGVSPIQETQYF; DNA: TGTGCCAGCACCCCTACCCTACTAGCGGGAGTGTCGCCCATCCAAGAGACCCAGTACTTC
length: 15; J: TRBJ1-1; D: NA; V: TRBV2; size: NA; CDR3: CASSALTRMNTEAFF; DNA: TGTGCCAGCAGTGCTTTGACAAGAATGAACACTGAAGCTTTCTTT
length: 17; J: TRBJ1-6; D: TRBD1; V: TRBV7-9; size: NA; CDR3: CASSTTLDRGLNSPLHF; DNA: TGTGCCAGCAGCACCACCTTGGACAGGGGGCTCAATTCACCCCTCCACTTT
length: 12; J: TRBJ2-1; D: NA; V: TRBV18; size: NA; CDR3: CASSLDYNEQFF; DNA: TGTGCCAGCTCCCTCGACTACAATGAGCAGTTCTTC
length: 13; J: TRBJ1-4; D: NA; V: TRBV19; size: NA; CDR3: CASSHEGQGKLFF; DNA: TGTGCCAGTAGTCACGAGGGGCAGGGAAAACTGTTTTTT
length: 15; J: TRBJ1-1; D: NA; V: TRBV9; size: NA; CDR3: CASSGGIDTHTEAFF; DNA: TGTGCCAGCAGCGGGGGGATAGACACCCACACTGAAGCTTTCTTT
length: 14; J: TRBJ1-6; D: TRBD1; V: TRBV19; size: NA; CDR3: CASDGQGGYSPLHF; DNA: TGTGCCAGTGACGGACAGGGAGGGTATTCACCCCTCCACTTT
length: 13; J: TRBJ2-7; D: TRBD2; V: TRBV7-9; size: NA; CDR3: CASSPGLVGEQYF; DNA: TGTGCCAGCAGCCCTGGACTAGTTGGTGAGCAGTACTTC
length: 16; J: TRBJ1-2; D: NA; V: TRBV9; size: once; CDR3: CASSPTGARGSYGYTF; DNA: TGTGCCAGCAGCCCGACTGGGGCCAGGGGAAGCTATGGCTACACCTTC
length: 17; J: TRBJ1-6; D: NA; V: TRBV27; size: NA; CDR3: CASSLVLRGSYNSPLHF; DNA: TGTGCCAGCAGTTTAGTCCTTAGGGGCTCCTATAATTCACCCCTCCACTTT
length: 14; J: TRBJ2-1; D: TRBD2; V: TRBV5-6; size: NA; CDR3: CASSLSGLAAEQFF; DNA: TGTGCCAGCAGCTTGTCAGGACTAGCCGCCGAGCAGTTCTTC
length: 14; J: TRBJ1-3; D: NA; V: TRBV28; size: NA; CDR3: CASSSWTEINTIYF; DNA: TGTGCCAGCAGTTCCTGGACCGAGATCAACACCATATATTTT
length: 15; J: TRBJ1-1; D: TRBD1; V: TRBV28; size: NA; CDR3: CASSLTGAPNTEAFF; DNA: TGTGCCAGCAGTTTGACAGGGGCGCCGAACACTGAAGCTTTCTTT
length: 12; J: TRBJ1-1; D: NA; V: TRBV6-5; size: once; CDR3: CASNIRNTEAFF; DNA: TGTGCCAGCAATATCAGGAACACTGAAGCTTTCTTT
length: 14; J: TRBJ1-1; D: NA; V: TRBV18; size: NA; CDR3: CASSPLQLNTEAFF; DNA: TGTGCCAGCTCACCCCTTCAGCTGAACACTGAAGCTTTCTTT
length: 12; J: TRBJ1-2; D: NA; V: TRBV15; size: NA; CDR3: CATSRDNYGYTF; DNA: TGTGCCACCAGCAGAGATAACTATGGCTACACCTTC
length: 14; J: TRBJ1-1; D: NA; V: TRBV28; size: NA; CDR3: CASSLAGVGTEAFF; DNA: TGTGCCAGCAGTTTAGCGGGGGTGGGGACTGAAGCTTTCTTT
length: 11; J: TRBJ1-5; D: NA; V: TRBV6-2/TRBV6-3; size: NA; CDR3: CASSQGLPQHF; DNA: TGTGCCAGCAGTCAGGGGCTGCCCCAGCATTTT
length: 18; J: TRBJ2-7; D: TRBD2; V: TRBV15; size: NA; CDR3: CATSREVASGWSSYEQYF; DNA: TGTGCCACCAGCAGAGAAGTGGCTAGCGGGTGGAGCTCCTACGAGCAGTACTTC
length: 13; J: TRBJ1-1; D: TRBD1; V: TRBV7-2; size: NA; CDR3: CATIEVTGTEAFF; DNA: TGTGCCACCATCGAAGTGACAGGGACTGAAGCTTTCTTT
length: 13; J: TRBJ1-2; D: TRBD1; V: TRBV5-1; size: NA; CDR3: CASSLKAQGDYTF; DNA: TGCGCCAGCAGCTTGAAAGCACAGGGGGACTACACCTTC
length: 16; J: TRBJ2-7; D: TRBD2; V: TRBV10-1; size: NA; CDR3: CASRLIPGLAQGEQYF; DNA: TGCGCCAGCAGATTAATCCCAGGACTAGCACAGGGCGAGCAGTACTTC
length: 15; J: TRBJ2-4; D: NA; V: TRBV5-1; size: NA; CDR3: CASSLAPRGKNIQYF; DNA: TGCGCCAGCAGCTTGGCGCCTAGGGGCAAAAACATTCAGTACTTC
length: 13; J: TRBJ2-1; D: TRBD2; V: TRBV19; size: NA; CDR3: CASSITGGDEQFF; DNA: TGTGCCAGTAGTATCACTGGGGGGGATGAGCAGTTCTTC
length: 15; J: TRBJ1-5; D: NA; V: TRBV30; size: NA; CDR3: CAWREGSFGNQPQHF; DNA: TGTGCCTGGAGGGAAGGGTCTTTCGGCAATCAGCCCCAGCATTTT
length: 15; J: TRBJ1-1; D: NA; V: TRBV18; size: NA; CDR3: CASSPQTGQNTEAFF; DNA: TGTGCCAGCTCACCACAAACAGGGCAGAACACTGAAGCTTTCTTT
length: 15; J: TRBJ2-2; D: NA; V: TRBV28; size: once; CDR3: CASSFMAGVTGELFF; DNA: TGTGCCAGCAGTTTTATGGCAGGGGTGACCGGGGAGCTGTTTTTT
length: 16; J: TRBJ2-7; D: TRBD2; V: TRBV14; size: NA; CDR3: CASSLNSGRATYEQYF; DNA: TGTGCCAGCAGCCTTAATAGCGGGAGGGCCACCTACGAGCAGTACTTC
length: 15; J: TRBJ1-1; D: NA; V: TRBV5-5; size: NA; CDR3: CASSLGGFEFTEAFF; DNA: TGTGCCAGCAGCTTGGGAGGCTTTGAATTCACTGAAGCTTTCTTT
length: 13; J: TRBJ2-3; D: NA; V: TRBV14; size: NA; CDR3: CASSLSGPDTQYF; DNA: TGTGCCAGCAGCCTTTCGGGGCCAGATACGCAGTATTTT
length: 15; J: TRBJ2-1; D: NA; V: TRBV9; size: NA; CDR3: CASSPGPLGDNEQFF; DNA: TGTGCCAGCAGCCCCGGACCTTTGGGGGACAATGAGCAGTTCTTC
length: 13; J: TRBJ1-2; D: NA; V: TRBV5-6; size: NA; CDR3: CASSLSGGYGYTF; DNA: TGTGCCAGCAGCTTGTCCGGGGGCTATGGCTACACCTTC
length: 16; J: TRBJ2-1; D: TRBD2; V: TRBV3-1/TRBV3-2; size: NA; CDR3: CASSHPPTSGRNEQFF; DNA: TGTGCCAGCAGCCACCCACCGACTAGCGGGAGGAATGAGCAGTTCTTC
length: 13; J: TRBJ1-2; D: NA; V: TRBV7-2; size: NA; CDR3: CASSLGFFYGYTF; DNA: TGTGCCAGCAGCTTAGGGTTTTTCTATGGCTACACCTTC